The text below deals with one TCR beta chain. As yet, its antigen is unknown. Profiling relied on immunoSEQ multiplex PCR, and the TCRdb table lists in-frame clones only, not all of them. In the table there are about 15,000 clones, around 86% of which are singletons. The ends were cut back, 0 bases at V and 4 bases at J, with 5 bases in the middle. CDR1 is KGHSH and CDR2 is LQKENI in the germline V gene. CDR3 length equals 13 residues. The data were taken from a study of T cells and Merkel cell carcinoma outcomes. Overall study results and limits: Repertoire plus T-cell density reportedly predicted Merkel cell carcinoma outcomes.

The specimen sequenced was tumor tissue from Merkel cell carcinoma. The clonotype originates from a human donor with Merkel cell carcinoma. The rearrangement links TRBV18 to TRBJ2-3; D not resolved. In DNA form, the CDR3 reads TGTGCCAGCTCACCACCCTCCTCAGATACGCAGTATTTT. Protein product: CASSPPSSDTQYF.